The next 21 T cell receptor beta chains were all read from a single sample in a study. TCRdb passed the 5' RACE reads through MiXCR, listing each CDR3 protein once. The table includes about 10,000 distinct CDR3 sequences, about 15% detected once. The sorted Tregs were CD4+CD25+CD127-/low cells. The sample was Tregs sorted from blood. Receptors were obtained from a female donor with breast cancer.

This clonotype is deemed medium-sized (0.01 to 0.1%). In nucleotides, the CDR3 is TGTGCCCTCGGACAGGGTGGCACTGGGGCCAACGTCCTGACTTTC. It encodes CALGQGGTGANVLTF. This chain connects TRBV10-3 to TRBJ2-6, with 8 bases lining up with TRBD1. V was pared by 11 bases and J by 2 bases, with 8 bases of the junction left unmatched. Germline lookup yields CDR1 ENHRY and CDR2 SYGVKD. The length of the CDR3 is 15 residues.

This clonotype is categorized as medium-sized. The rearrangement joins TRBV7-2 to TRBJ1-1, with D uncertain. Trimming stripped 1 base from V and 4 bases from J, with 10 bases between. Germline-derived CDR1 and CDR2 are SGHTA and FQGNSA. CDR3 length: 14 amino acids. The CDR3 nucleotides are TGTGCCAGCAGCTTAGATAGGCAGTTCACTGAAGCTTTCTTT. It yields the protein CASSLDRQFTEAFF. Full variable domain (outside the CDR3, taken from reference TRBV7-2 and TRBJ1-1): GAGVSQSPSNKVTEKGKDVELRCDPISGHTALYWYRQSLGQGLEFLIYFQGNSAPDKSGLPSDRFSAERTGGSVSTLTIQRTQQEDSAVYLCASSLDRQFTEAFFGQGTRLTVV.

By share of the sample, this clonotype is medium-sized (0.01 to 0.1%). The chain is built from TRBV7-9 and TRBJ1-1, with 7 bases fitting TRBD1. Per germline, CDR1 SEHNR and CDR2 FQNEAQ (reference sequence). V was clipped by 6 bases and J by 2 bases; unmatched bases: 6. This CDR3 spans 14 amino acids. The CDR3, as DNA: TGTGCCAGCAGAATGGACAGGCTTAACACTGAAGCTTTCTTT. Translating it yields CASRMDRLNTEAFF.

This clonotype is termed medium-sized (0.01 to 0.1%). The genes are TRBV29-1 and TRBJ2-3; D gene unclear. CDR1 is SQVTM and CDR2 is ANQGSEA in the germline V gene. Trimming cost V 4 bases and J 5 bases, with 4 bases left between them. This CDR3 is 10 amino acids long. The CDR3 DNA sequence: TGCAGCGTTGTTGGAGATACGCAGTATTTT. This sequence encodes CSVVGDTQYF.

On this clonotype: With a much larger clone just one base away, this may be a read error. V usage is TRBV28 and J usage is TRBJ1-6; D is possibly TRBD1 (6 bases). This CDR3 region has 16 residues. Germline V lookup: CDR1 MDHEN, CDR2 SYDVKM. This chain's CDR3 is CASSLPLGGSDSPLPF. In nucleotides, the CDR3 is TGTGCCAGCAGTTTACCTCTCGGGGGCTCGGATTCACCCCTCCCCTTT.

This clonotype is labeled as medium-sized (0.01 to 0.1%). V gene TRBV7-2 combines with J gene TRBJ1-6; no firm D call. This CDR3 is built from 12 residues. V was trimmed by 5 bases and J by 10 bases, leaving 9 bases between them. Germline CDR1 and CDR2: SGHTA and FQGNSA. As DNA, the CDR3 is TGTGCCAGCAGCACCCCGTTGTCACCCCTCCACTTT. This encodes CASSTPLSPLHF. Combining the CDR3 with reference TRBV7-2 and TRBJ1-6 gives the whole variable domain GAGVSQSPSNKVTEKGKDVELRCDPISGHTALYWYRQSLGQGLEFLIYFQGNSAPDKSGLPSDRFSAERTGGSVSTLTIQRTQQEDSAVYLCASSTPLSPLHFGNGTRLTVT.

With regard to this clonotype: A much larger clone differs by one base, so this may be a read error. As DNA, the CDR3 is TGCGCCAGCAGCTTTACAGGGCAGGGGACCCAGTACTTC. Translation gives CASSFTGQGTQYF. The chain links TRBV5-1 to TRBJ2-5; D may be TRBD1 (6 bases). Germline CDR1 is SGHRS and CDR2 is YFSETQ. This CDR3 has 13 amino acids. V lost 2 bases and J 7 bases, leaving 12 bases between the germline ends.

This clonotype is labeled as medium-sized. The chain joins TRBV9 to TRBJ2-2; 12 bases align to TRBD2. J lost 4 bases, V lost 4 bases, and 2 bases had no gene match. This CDR3 region has 15 residues. In germline, CDR1 is SGDLS, CDR2 YYNGEE. The CDR3 reads CASSLGLAGTGELFF. The CDR3 nucleotides read TGTGCCAGCAGCTTGGGACTAGCGGGCACCGGGGAGCTGTTTTTT.

In its sample, this clonotype was seen many times. V is TRBV7-9 and J is TRBJ1-5; D ambiguous. In germline, CDR1 is SEHNR, CDR2 FQNEAQ (reference sequence). This CDR3 spans 13 amino acids. With 3 bases removed from V and 0 bases from J, the gap between germline ends came to 3 bases. The chain's CDR3 is CASSFDSNQPQHF. The CDR3 nucleotides are TGTGCCAGCAGCTTTGATAGCAATCAGCCCCAGCATTTT.

The V and J genes are TRBV9 and TRBJ2-3, with D unclear. The CDR3 loop spans 14 amino acids. Per the germline V gene, CDR1 is SGDLS and CDR2 is YYNGEE. Between the trimmed V and J ends, which lost 1 base and 4 bases, there was a span of 10 bases. The CDR3 region has the DNA TGTGCCAGCAGCGTAAACCTGGGGTCAGATACGCAGTATTTT. Residues: CASSVNLGSDTQYF. Full variable domain (remainder filled in from reference TRBV9 and TRBJ2-3): DSGVTQTPKHLITATGQRVTLRCSPRSGDLSVYWYQQSLDQGLQFLIQYYNGEERAKGNILERFSAQQFPDLHSELNLSSLELGDSALYFCASSVNLGSDTQYFGPGTRLTVL.

This clonotype was observed a few times. Possible read error: a much larger clone is one base away. J is TRBJ2-2 and V is TRBV5-1, with a possible D match to TRBD1 (6 bases). Per the germline V gene, CDR1 is SGHRS and CDR2 is YFSETQ. CDR3 size: 14 residues. The CDR3 reads CAGSRTDNTGELFF. The CDR3 DNA follows: TGCGCCGGCAGCAGGACAGATAACACCGGGGAGCTGTTTTTT.

By proportion, this clonotype is medium-sized. The chain's CDR3 is CAKQWASGGSTDTQYF. As DNA, the CDR3 is TGCGCCAAGCAGTGGGCTAGCGGGGGGAGCACAGATACGCAGTATTTT. The V gene is TRBV4-3, the J gene TRBJ2-3; 11 positions agree with TRBD2. CDR3 length: 16 residues. The V gene's germline CDR1 is LGHNA and CDR2 YSLEER. V was clipped by 10 bases and J by 0 bases; unmatched bases: 9.

By its share, this clonotype is medium-sized. The chain is built from TRBV6-6 and TRBJ1-2; D gene ambiguous. This CDR3 contains 12 residues. Germline CDR1 is MNHNY and CDR2 is SVGAGI (reference sequence). V gave up 4 bases and J gave up 5 bases, with 8 bases separating them. The CDR3 loop is CASSSTLYGYTF. The DNA of the CDR3 is TGTGCCAGCAGTTCCACCTTGTATGGCTACACCTTC.

By share, this clonotype counts as medium-sized (0.01 to 0.1%). J is TRBJ1-2 and V is TRBV5-1; D remains ambiguous. The CDR3 is made up of 14 amino acids. Germline CDR1 reads SGHRS; CDR2 reads YFSETQ. V was trimmed by 2 bases and J by 1 base, leaving 9 bases between them. CDR3 nucleotide sequence: TGCGCCAGCAGCTTACGGGATAATAACTATGGCTACACCTTC. The encoded protein is CASSLRDNNYGYTF.

In its sample, this clonotype was seen a few times. A much larger clone differs by one base, so this may be a read error. It is likely a read error, because the conserved phenylalanine at the end of the CDR3 is missing. The chain couples TRBV12-5 to TRBJ1-4, with D possibly being TRBD1 (5 bases). The V end lost 6 bases, the J end lost 4 bases, and 18 bases lay between the germline ends. Germline CDR1 and CDR2: LGHNT and FRNRAP. This CDR3 region has 16 residues. The CDR3 coding sequence is TGTGCTAGTGGCCCTTCTCCGGGGGGGGTTAATGAAAAACTGTTTTTA. The encoded protein is CASGPSPGGVNEKLFL.

This clonotype turned up a few times. A much more abundant neighbour one base away suggests this may be a read error. This sequence joins TRBV29-1 and TRBJ1-2; no clear D. Germline CDR1 is SQVTM and CDR2 is ANQGSEA. The CDR3 extends over 12 amino acids. In DNA form, the CDR3 reads TGCGGCGTGGGCCCGGGCGACTATGGCTACACCTTC. It translates to CGVGPGDYGYTF.

Judged by abundance, this clonotype is medium-sized. The chain carries TRBV4-1 and TRBJ2-3, with a tentative D call TRBD2 (6 bases). This CDR3 is 15 amino acids long. Trimming removed 3 bases at V and 9 bases at J, with 19 bases between. Germline V gene lookup returns CDR1 MGHRA and CDR2 YSYEKL. For the CDR3, the DNA is TGCGCCAGCAGCCACCCGACGGGGGAGGAAGGAACGCAGTATTTT. Encoded protein: CASSHPTGEEGTQYF.

This clonotype is termed medium-sized (0.01 to 0.1%). The gene calls are TRBV7-3 and TRBJ2-1; D could derive from TRBD1 or TRBD2 (6 bases each). V was pared by 1 base and J by 4 bases, with 20 bases between. The length of the CDR3 is 18 residues. The germline gives CDR1 SGHTA, CDR2 FQGTGA. CDR3 nucleotides: TGTGCCAGCAGCTTAAGACAGGCTGGGGGACTCTCATACAATGAGCAGTTCTTC. Protein: CASSLRQAGGLSYNEQFF. The full variable domain, with the rest looked up from reference TRBV7-3 and TRBJ2-1, is GAGVSQTPSNKVTEKGKYVELRCDPISGHTALYWYRQSLGQGPEFLIYFQGTGAADDSGLPNDRFFAVRPEGSVSTLKIQRTERGDSAVYLCASSLRQAGGLSYNEQFFGPGTRLTVL.

This clonotype was detected ten times or more. The CDR3 loop is CASSELVGNTIYF. The CDR3 coding sequence is TGTGCCAGCAGTGAACTAGTTGGGAACACCATATATTTT. The rearrangement uses TRBV2 and TRBJ1-3; D is unclear. CDR1 is SNHLY and CDR2 is FYNNEI in the germline V gene. CDR3 length: 13 amino acids. The ends were cut back, 2 bases at V and 7 bases at J, with 9 bases in the middle.

This clonotype is medium-sized within its sample. This chain joins TRBV7-9 and TRBJ1-5; a possible D gene is TRBD1 (6 bases). CDR3 size: 14 residues. Germline V lookup: CDR1 SEHNR, CDR2 FQNEAQ (reference sequence). V lost 3 bases to trimming and J lost 4 bases, with 10 bases between them. The CDR3 loop reads CASSFGGRNQPQHF. CDR3 coding DNA: TGTGCCAGCAGCTTCGGGGGGCGGAATCAGCCCCAGCATTTT.

This clonotype was found a few times. This clone may be a read error of a much larger clone one base away. The gene calls are TRBV6-2 or TRBV6-3 and TRBJ2-7; possibly TRBD1 for D (6 bases). V lost 6 bases to trimming and J lost 9 bases, with 12 bases between them. Germline CDR1 is MNHEY and CDR2 is SVGEGT. This CDR3 has 11 amino acids. DNA of the CDR3: TGTGCCAGCAGGGGACACGAGGGGCAGTACTTC. Protein product: CASRGHEGQYF.